One TCR beta chain is described in this entry. These data belong to a study of shared clonotypes between healthy human individuals. Deep level was the assay's run setting. Authors' analysis steps: There were no quality scores in the junction-only immunoSEQ sequences, so filtering differed. TCRdb keeps only in-frame clones here, not all; method: immunoSEQ multiplex PCR. V and J calls and clone size are copied from that table; D and trimming were computed from the DNA. The table has 450,000 to 700,000 clones, just under 97% seen once. Naive-designated CD8 cells lacked CD45RO, were positively enriched for CCR7, and omitted terminally differentiated effector memory CD45RA+ cells. The receptor was derived from a woman younger than 45 in good health. The sample taken for sequencing was naive CD8+ T cells sorted from blood.

CDR3: CASSGRRVGNTGELFF. Written as DNA, the CDR3 is TGCGCCAGCAGCGGGCGGAGGGTCGGGAACACCGGGGAGCTGTTTTTT. The chain recombines TRBV4-1 with TRBJ2-2; a possible D gene is TRBD2 (6 bases). V was shortened by 5 bases and J by 1 base, with 14 bases between the two germline ends. Per germline, CDR1 MGHRA and CDR2 YSYEKL. The CDR3 has 16 residues.